The T cell receptor beta chain described here comes from a study of cytomegalovirus exposure and HLA in healthy donors. Vbeta (60) and Jbeta (13) primers were used in the PCR. The assay was immunoSEQ multiplex PCR, and TCRdb's table has in-frame clones only and misses some. This sample has around 75,000 clones, with about 76% found just once. The sequenced sample was PBMCs. The TCR sequence derives from a man between 18 and 29 years old in good health and CMV-seronegative.

CDR3 in DNA: TGTGCCAGCAGCACTGGGGCGAGTGGATTCAACTATGGCTACACCTTC. This sequence encodes CASSTGASGFNYGYTF. V is TRBV5-6 and J is TRBJ1-2; possibly TRBD1 for D (5 bases). V was cut by 4 bases and J by 2 bases, with 18 bases left in between. The V gene's germline CDR1 is SGHDT and CDR2 YYEEEE. The CDR3 runs 16 residues. The entire variable domain, with the rest obtained from reference TRBV5-6 and TRBJ1-2, is as follows: DAGVTQSPTHLIKTRGQQVTLRCSPKSGHDTVSWYQQALGQGPQFIFQYYEEEERQRGNFPDRFSGHQFPNYSSELNVNALLLGDSALYLCASSTGASGFNYGYTFGSGTRLTVV.